This entry lists 17 T cell receptor beta chains sequenced from one sample in a study of blood T cell repertoires in COVID-19 (TCRdb year 2020). Libraries were constructed by the immunoSEQ multiplex PCR assay. Sourced from immuneACCESS, this table was stored by TCRdb with only in-frame sequences that have V and J called. A share of the clones is absent; for the studies checked, an unresolved V gene accounts for under half, and the remainder has no known explanation. For this sample there are roughly 100,000 clones; roughly two thirds appear just once. The ten most abundant clones make up approximately 6.2% of the sample. Sequencing used peripheral blood. These receptors were collected from a man older than 75 with acute or convalescent COVID-19.

J is TRBJ2-3 and V is TRBV6-5; maybe TRBD2 (6 bases). Deletions cut 0 bases from V and 5 bases from J, with 15 bases between. The CDR3 totals 16 residues. CDR1 and CDR2 (germline): MNHEY, SVGAGI. For the CDR3, the DNA is TGTGCCAGCAGTTACTCGTTCCGGGGGTGGATAGATACGCAGTATTTT. This encodes CASSYSFRGWIDTQYF.

V and J are TRBV11-1 and TRBJ2-2, with a tentative D call TRBD1 (6 bases). The length of the CDR3 is 15 residues. V gave up 3 bases and J gave up 5 bases, with 13 bases separating them. Germline V lookup: CDR1 SGHAT, CDR2 FQDESV (reference sequence). CDR3 sequence reads: CASSLRGGYTGELFF. The CDR3 region has the DNA TGTGCCAGCAGCTTGAGAGGGGGATATACCGGGGAGCTGTTTTTT.

The chain combines TRBV10-3 with TRBJ2-3; D is possibly TRBD1 (5 bases). V dropped 2 bases and J dropped 2 bases, with 14 bases sitting between them. The germline V gene has CDR1 ENHRY and CDR2 SYGVKD. The CDR3 has 16 amino acids. The CDR3, as DNA: TGTGCCATCAGTGAGGGGGCTAGGGGCCTCACAGATACGCAGTATTTT. Translated: CAISEGARGLTDTQYF.

There are a few counts of this clone. The chain employs TRBV6-5 and TRBJ1-1; D not certain. This CDR3 comprises 13 residues. Looked up from germline, CDR1 is MNHEY and CDR2 is SVGAGI. V lost 1 base to trimming and J lost 5 bases, with 8 bases between them. The DNA for the CDR3 is TGTGCCAGCAGTTACTTGGGAGGGACTGAAGCTTTCTTT. This encodes CASSYLGGTEAFF.

The genes are TRBV30 and TRBJ2-5; D ambiguous. Trimming left V 0 bases short and J 5 bases short, with 10 bases between. The CDR3 length is 13 residues. Germline V gene lookup returns CDR1 GTSNPN and CDR2 SVGIG (reference sequence). In DNA form, the CDR3 reads TGTGCCTGGAGTGTAGGTTTCGGGGAGACCCAGTACTTC. This codes for CAWSVGFGETQYF.

The V gene is TRBV4-1, the J gene TRBJ2-7, with D perhaps matching TRBD2 (6 bases). The germline V gene has CDR1 MGHRA and CDR2 YSYEKL. The V end was cut by 3 bases, the J end by 0 bases, with 18 bases between. This CDR3 spans 17 amino acids. The CDR3, as DNA: TGCGCCAGCAGCCACCCGGTGCGCGGGACCTTCTCCTACGAGCAGTACTTC. This encodes CASSHPVRGTFSYEQYF.

The V call is TRBV7-2, the J call TRBJ1-1; unclear D gene. CDR1 and CDR2 from the germline V gene are SGHTA and FQGNSA. The V gene lost 4 bases and the J gene lost 2 bases, with 5 bases spanning the gap. This CDR3 is built from 12 residues. The CDR3 loop reads CASSYINTEAFF. The CDR3 nucleotides are TGTGCCAGCAGCTATATTAACACTGAAGCTTTCTTT.

The rearrangement links TRBV6-5 to TRBJ1-4, with D uncertain. CDR1 and CDR2 from the germline V gene are MNHEY and SVGAGI. V lost 8 bases, J lost 4 bases, and 14 bases lay in between. This CDR3 is 14 amino acids long. This CDR3 reads CASGLRLNNEKLFF. The CDR3 bases are TGTGCCAGCGGCTTGCGGCTGAATAATGAAAAACTGTTTTTT.

This clone was found a few times. The rearrangement links TRBV7-9 to TRBJ1-1, with 10 bases fitting TRBD1. This CDR3 region has 14 residues. Trimming removed 4 bases from V and 4 bases from J; junction bases left unmatched: 3. Germline V CDR1 and CDR2: SEHNR, FQNEAQ (reference sequence). Written as DNA, the CDR3 is TGTGCCAGCAGCTCGGGACAGGGGATCACTGAAGCTTTCTTT. It is translated as CASSSGQGITEAFF.

This clone was found a few times. The V call is TRBV14, the J call TRBJ2-3; D unresolved. Germline values: CDR1 SGHDN, CDR2 FVKESK. CDR3 length: 12 residues. The V gene lost 6 bases and the J gene lost 2 bases, with 6 bases spanning the gap. CDR3 DNA sequence: TGTGCCAGCAGTCCGTACACAGATACGCAGTATTTT. It codes for CASSPYTDTQYF.

This chain links TRBV7-2 with TRBJ2-7, with 8 bases matching TRBD2. There are 14 residues in the CDR3. CDR1 is SGHTA and CDR2 is FQGNSA in the germline V gene. The V gene end was trimmed by 4 bases and the J gene end by 2 bases; junction bases not matched to a gene: 4. CDR3 in DNA: TGTGCCAGCAGCTCTAGCGGGTCCGCCTACGAGCAGTACTTC. Amino acids: CASSSSGSAYEQYF.

This clone has more than one count but fewer than ten. The CDR3 bases are TGTGCCAGCAGCTTAGGGGGACAGGGAACTAGGATGCAGTATTTT. Amino acid sequence: CASSLGGQGTRMQYF. J is TRBJ2-3 and V is TRBV7-9; 9 nucleotides match TRBD1. The length of the CDR3 is 15 residues. Germline V lookup: CDR1 SEHNR, CDR2 FQNEAQ (reference sequence). Trimming removed 1 base from V and 11 bases from J; junction bases left unmatched: 10.

This clone came up a few times. The chain has TRBV5-1 and TRBJ2-5; 7 nucleotides match TRBD1. Germline V gene data show CDR1 as SGHRS and CDR2 as YFSETQ. The CDR3 totals 14 residues. J lost 5 bases, V lost 4 bases, and 8 bases had no gene match. The chain's CDR3 is CASSVGGAGETQYF. CDR3 bases: TGCGCCAGCAGCGTAGGGGGCGCAGGGGAGACCCAGTACTTC. The complete variable domain, with remaining parts taken from reference TRBV5-1 and TRBJ2-5, reads KAGVTQTPRYLIKTRGQQVTLSCSPISGHRSVSWYQQTPGQGLQFLFEYFSETQRNKGNFPGRFSGRQFSNSRSEMNVSTLELGDSALYLCASSVGGAGETQYFGPGTRLLVL.

The gene calls are TRBV5-1 and TRBJ1-1; maybe TRBD1 (6 bases). Per the germline V gene, CDR1 is SGHRS and CDR2 is YFSETQ. V was shortened by 7 bases and J by 1 base, with 14 bases between the two germline ends. The CDR3 contains 14 residues. The CDR3 reads CASGGGGANTEAFF. DNA for the CDR3: TGCGCCAGCGGCGGAGGGGGGGCGAACACTGAAGCTTTCTTT. The full variable domain, with the rest looked up from reference TRBV5-1 and TRBJ1-1, is KAGVTQTPRYLIKTRGQQVTLSCSPISGHRSVSWYQQTPGQGLQFLFEYFSETQRNKGNFPGRFSGRQFSNSRSEMNVSTLELGDSALYLCASGGGGANTEAFFGQGTRLTVV.

The genes are TRBV25-1 and TRBJ2-7; the match to TRBD2 covers 10 bases. This CDR3 spans 13 amino acids. Trimming removed 6 bases from V and 8 bases from J; junction bases left unmatched: 7. The germline V gene has CDR1 MGHDK and CDR2 SYGVNS. CDR3 DNA: TGTGCCAGCAGAGCTCTAGCGGGGGCTAAGCAGTACTTC. Translation: CASRALAGAKQYF.

This clone was observed a handful of times. The rearrangement joins TRBV28 to TRBJ1-1, with 7 bases matching TRBD1. The CDR3 has 14 residues. Trimming removed 6 bases from V and 1 base from J; junction bases left unmatched: 5. In germline, CDR1 is MDHEN, CDR2 SYDVKM. The CDR3 sequence: CASSTGVGNTEAFF. Written as DNA, the CDR3 is TGTGCCAGCAGCACAGGGGTTGGGAACACTGAAGCTTTCTTT.

The V gene is TRBV10-1, the J gene TRBJ2-3; 8 bases line up with TRBD2. V was clipped by 0 bases and J by 0 bases; unmatched bases: 20. This CDR3 contains 22 residues. Germline V gene lookup returns CDR1 WNHNN and CDR2 SYGVQD (reference sequence). DNA of the CDR3: TGCGCCAGCAGTGAGTCCCTCCCCTCCGGCGGGAGGACTCCTCGTAGCACAGATACGCAGTATTTT. As protein: CASSESLPSGGRTPRSTDTQYF.